Below, one T cell receptor beta chain is given with its context. Source study methods: Estimation of nucleated cell counts relied on the amplification of reference gene primers. Only in-frame clones appear in the TCRdb table, and some are missing; sequencing was by immunoSEQ multiplex PCR. From that table come the V and J calls and clone size; the DNA was used to work out D and trimming. Of about 160,000 clones detected, approximately 79% appear once; the ten largest clones hold roughly 6.4%. The sample is drawn from a study of blood T cell repertoires in COVID-19. The wider study: The origin of the acute and convalescent COVID-19 samples was the United States, Italy and Spain. Nucleic acid was either cDNA or gDNA, and it came from T cells, B-cell-depleted T cells, or PBMCs.

V was clipped by 7 bases and J by 0 bases, with 7 bases between them. Germline V gene data show CDR1 as LNHDA and CDR2 as SQIVND (reference sequence). The CDR3 contains 13 residues. The J gene is TRBJ1-5, the V gene TRBV19, with D uncertain. The clonotype comes from a woman aged 40 to 49 with COVID-19, enrolled during active disease. The source material was peripheral blood. The CDR3 loop is CASTPGSNQPQHF. In DNA, the CDR3 is TGTGCCAGTACTCCAGGTAGCAATCAGCCCCAGCATTTT.